This TCR beta chain was captured in a study of cytomegalovirus exposure and HLA in healthy donors. Study observations and caveats: Equally common other TCR beta chains were less clonally expanded than HLA-associated ones, a later analysis found. Researchers catalogued some 160 TCR beta chains as cytomegalovirus-associated. Prior analysis indicated that the majority of TCR beta V segments exhibited productivity approximately 87% or approximately 30% of the time.

Per germline, CDR1 SGHTA and CDR2 FQGNSA. The CDR3 is 15 residues long. V trimming: 6 bases; J trimming: 7 bases; junction bases outside the gene matches: 9. A remark on this clone: Its antigen is unknown.

60 Vbeta and 13 Jbeta primers were used in PCR. Using immunoSEQ multiplex PCR, the repertoire was profiled, and TCRdb retains in-frame clones only, with some absent. Among 150,000 to 200,000 clones listed, approximately 84% were seen once. This clonotype originated in a woman younger than 45 in good health and CMV-seropositive. The chain carries TRBV7-2 and TRBJ1-5; TRBD1 matches at 10 bases. Sequenced sample: PBMCs. The CDR3 DNA reads as TGTGCCAGCAGTTTAAGAGGGACAGGGGTACAGCCCCAGCATTTT. Translation: CASSLRGTGVQPQHF.